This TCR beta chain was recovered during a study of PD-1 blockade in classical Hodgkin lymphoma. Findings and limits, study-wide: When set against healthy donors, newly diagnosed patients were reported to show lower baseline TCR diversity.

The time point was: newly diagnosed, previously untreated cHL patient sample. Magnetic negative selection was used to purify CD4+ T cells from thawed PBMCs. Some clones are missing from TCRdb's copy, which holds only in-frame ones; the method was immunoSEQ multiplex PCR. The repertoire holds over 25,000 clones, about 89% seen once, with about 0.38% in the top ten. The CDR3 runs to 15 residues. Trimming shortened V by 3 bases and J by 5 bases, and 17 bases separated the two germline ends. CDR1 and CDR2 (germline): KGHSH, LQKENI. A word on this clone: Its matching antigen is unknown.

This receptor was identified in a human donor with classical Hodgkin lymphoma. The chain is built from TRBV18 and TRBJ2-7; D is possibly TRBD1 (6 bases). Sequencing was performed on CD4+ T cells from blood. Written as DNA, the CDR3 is TGTGCCAGCTCACCTTCCTTCAGGACAGATAACGAGCAGTACTTC. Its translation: CASSPSFRTDNEQYF.